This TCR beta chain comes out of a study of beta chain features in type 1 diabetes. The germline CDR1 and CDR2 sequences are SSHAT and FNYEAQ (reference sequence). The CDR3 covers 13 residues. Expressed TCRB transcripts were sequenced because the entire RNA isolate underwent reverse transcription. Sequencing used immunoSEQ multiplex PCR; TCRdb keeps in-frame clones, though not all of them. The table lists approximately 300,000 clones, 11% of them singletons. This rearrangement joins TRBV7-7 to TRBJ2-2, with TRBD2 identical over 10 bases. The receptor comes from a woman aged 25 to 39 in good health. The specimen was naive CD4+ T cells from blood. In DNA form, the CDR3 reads TGTGCTAGCGGGCTAGCGGGAGCCGGGGAGCTGTTTTTT. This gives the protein CASGLAGAGELFF.